The 27 T cell receptor beta chains given below trace back to one sample, sequenced in a study of blood T cells in healthy people across ages. The use of a sample-barcoded 5' primer and a J-beta primer mix characterized a second PCR of 7 to 11 cycles. One entry per CDR3 protein, called by TCRdb with MiXCR from the 5' RACE reads. The sample holds 1.5 million to 2 million distinct CDR3 sequences, 49% seen once. The specimen sequenced was blood. Every receptor here comes from a woman aged 40 to 50 in good health.

The rearrangement uses TRBV5-6 and TRBJ1-1; a possible D gene is TRBD1 (6 bases). Trimming left V 5 bases short and J 1 base short, with 12 bases between. This CDR3 contains 14 residues. Germline V gene data show CDR1 as SGHDT and CDR2 as YYEEEE. CDR3 loop: CASRRTAWNTEAFF. In DNA, the CDR3 is TGTGCCAGCAGGAGGACAGCCTGGAACACTGAAGCTTTCTTT.

V usage is TRBV20-1 and J usage is TRBJ2-3; no clear D. Germline-derived CDR1 and CDR2 are DFQATT and SNEGSKA (reference sequence). There are 11 residues in the CDR3. The V end was cut by 0 bases, the J end by 5 bases, with 3 bases between. Here the CDR3 DNA reads TGCAGTGCTAGAGAGAAAGATACGCAGTATTTT. Translated, it gives CSAREKDTQYF.

V gene TRBV3-1 combines with J gene TRBJ2-1, with 10 bases identical to TRBD2. The V segment lost 4 bases and the J segment 13 bases; nucleotides outside the gene matches: 4. Germline V gene lookup returns CDR1 LGHDT and CDR2 YNNKEL (reference sequence). The CDR3 contains 12 residues. The CDR3 DNA is TGTGCCAGCAGCCTAGCGGGGGGTTTTCAGTTCTTC. Its protein product is CASSLAGGFQFF.

A word on this clonotype: It may be a read error: a sequence one base away is much more abundant. The J gene is TRBJ1-5, the V gene TRBV3-1; TRBD1 might be the D (6 bases). This CDR3 is 15 amino acids long. In germline, CDR1 is LGHDT, CDR2 YNNKEL (reference sequence). CDR3 residues: CVSSQAGESNQPQHF. The CDR3 coding sequence is TGTGTCAGCAGCCAAGCAGGGGAAAGCAATCAGCCCCAGCATTTT.

V usage is TRBV5-1 and J usage is TRBJ2-1; 12 nucleotides align to TRBD2. J was trimmed by 6 bases and V by 1 base; bases with no gene match: 5. CDR1 SGHRS and CDR2 YFSETQ come from the germline V gene. The CDR3 runs to 16 residues. This chain's CDR3 is CASSLLGLAGINEQFF. For the CDR3, the DNA is TGCGCCAGCAGCTTGTTAGGACTAGCGGGGATCAATGAGCAGTTCTTC.

This chain links TRBV24-1 with TRBJ2-1, with D tentatively TRBD1 or TRBD2 (6 bases each). CDR3 size: 18 residues. Germline assignment: CDR1 KGHDR and CDR2 SFDVKD. Trimming cost V 0 bases and J 4 bases, with 18 bases left between them. CDR3 in DNA: TGTGCCACCAGTGATTTGGGGGGCCCCGGGGGCATTTACAATGAGCAGTTCTTC. Protein sequence: CATSDLGGPGGIYNEQFF.

The J gene is TRBJ1-5, the V gene TRBV6-2 or TRBV6-3; unclear D gene. The CDR3 spans 14 residues. Trimming removed 0 bases at V and 7 bases at J, with 10 bases between. Germline loops: CDR1 MNHEY, CDR2 SVGEGT. CDR3 residues: CASSYSLIGQPQHF. The CDR3 nucleotides read TGTGCCAGCAGTTACTCGTTGATAGGACAGCCCCAGCATTTT.

This clonotype was observed a few times. V gene TRBV10-3 combines with J gene TRBJ2-5; D ambiguous. Trimming shortened V by 6 bases and J by 0 bases, and 11 bases separated the two germline ends. The CDR3 spans 14 residues. CDR1 and CDR2 from the germline V gene are ENHRY and SYGVKD. In DNA, the CDR3 is TGTGCCATCAGGCCCGGACGGAACCAAGAGACCCAGTACTTC. Encoded protein: CAIRPGRNQETQYF.

This clonotype was counted only a few times. This chain joins TRBV7-2 and TRBJ2-7; 10 positions agree with TRBD1. The DNA end lines up better with TRBJ2-5; the J call may be wrong. Germline lookup yields CDR1 SGHTA and CDR2 FQGNSA. This CDR3 is 14 amino acids long. The CDR3 coding sequence is TGTGCCAGCAGCTTTGACAGGGGGCTAAAGACCCAGTACTTC. The encoded protein is CASSFDRGLKTQYF.

Details on this clonotype: The junction departs from germline at one end; a sequencing error may be responsible. CDR3 DNA sequence: TGCGCCAGCAGTTACGGGCCTGGGAAGAACACTGAAGCTTTCTTT. Residues: CASSYGPGKNTEAFF. The chain couples TRBV6-5 to TRBJ1-1; D call uncertain. In germline, CDR1 is MNHEY, CDR2 SVGAGI. CDR3 length: 15 amino acids.

The V and J genes are TRBV28 and TRBJ1-2; 11 nucleotides match TRBD1. CDR1 MDHEN and CDR2 SYDVKM come from the germline V gene. V lost 3 bases and J lost 5; bases outside the gene matches: 5. The CDR3 length is 15 residues. The CDR3 reads CASSFQGQGAYGYTF. CDR3 sequence (DNA): TGTGCCAGCAGTTTCCAAGGACAGGGGGCTTATGGCTACACCTTC.

This chain links TRBV27 with TRBJ2-4, with D possibly matching TRBD2 (6 bases). CDR1 MNHEY and CDR2 SMNVEV come from the germline V gene (reference sequence). The CDR3 length is 14 residues. V lost 5 bases to trimming and J lost 13 bases, with 21 bases between them. CDR3 DNA: TGTGCCAGCAGTCCTCGACTAGTTGGAGAGGCCCAGTACTTC. Translation: CASSPRLVGEAQYF.

This clonotype was counted a few times. The chain has TRBV6-5 and TRBJ2-1; TRBD1 might be the D (5 bases). The V gene lost 4 bases and the J gene lost 7 bases, with 17 bases spanning the gap. The V gene's germline CDR1 is MNHEY and CDR2 SVGAGI. The CDR3 runs to 15 residues. CDR3 residues: CASSSRQPNGNEQFF. The CDR3, as DNA: TGTGCCAGCAGTTCAAGACAGCCTAACGGAAATGAGCAGTTCTTC.

This clonotype was counted a single time. The rearrangement joins TRBV7-9 to TRBJ2-4; 9 positions agree with TRBD2. This CDR3 region has 17 residues. Germline-derived CDR1 and CDR2 are SEHNR and FQNEAQ (reference sequence). Trimming cost V 11 bases and J 3 bases; bases outside gene matches: 17. CDR3 coding DNA: TGTGCCTCCCACGGGCTAGCGGGGCGTCCGGACAAAAACATTCAGTACTTC. This sequence encodes CASHGLAGRPDKNIQYF.

The chain combines TRBV20-1 with TRBJ2-3; D is uncertain. The germline CDR1 and CDR2 sequences are DFQATT and SNEGSKA (reference sequence). This CDR3 spans 15 amino acids. Trimming removed 0 bases from V and 2 bases from J, with 12 bases in between. Here the CDR3 DNA reads TGCAGTGCTAGAGATCCGTTAAGAGCCACAGATACGCAGTATTTT. Encoded protein: CSARDPLRATDTQYF.

This clonotype was counted between two and nine times. The CDR3 DNA sequence: TGTGCCAGCTATTCGATCAGGGACAGGGCAAAAGGTGACAATGAGCAGTTCTTC. Residues: CASYSIRDRAKGDNEQFF. V usage is TRBV5-6 and J usage is TRBJ2-1, with 9 bases identical to TRBD1. V gave up 7 bases and J gave up 5 bases; unmatched junction bases: 19. The V gene's germline CDR1 is SGHDT and CDR2 YYEEEE. This CDR3 has 18 amino acids.

The rearrangement joins TRBV28 to TRBJ2-1, with TRBD2 matching 14 bases. The length of the CDR3 is 17 residues. Germline V gene sequence: CDR1 MDHEN, CDR2 SYDVKM. With V trimmed by 4 bases and J by 8 bases, 10 bases remained unmatched. CDR3 loop: CASSSGSGLAGGDEQFF. CDR3 nucleotide sequence: TGTGCCAGCAGTTCCGGCTCTGGACTAGCGGGGGGCGATGAGCAGTTCTTC.

V is TRBV29-1 and J is TRBJ1-5; 8 bases match TRBD1. The CDR3 length is 14 residues. The J segment lost 1 base and the V segment lost 7 bases, leaving 6 bases of the junction unmatched. Germline CDR1 reads SQVTM; CDR2 reads ANQGSEA. The CDR3 sequence is CSAGTGISNQPQHF. The CDR3 nucleotides read TGCAGCGCCGGGACAGGTATAAGCAATCAGCCCCAGCATTTT.

The chain joins TRBV27 to TRBJ1-1; TRBD1 is a possible D gene (5 bases). Germline CDR1 reads MNHEY; CDR2 reads SMNVEV (reference sequence). The CDR3 totals 15 residues. Trimming stripped 5 bases from V and 7 bases from J, with 20 bases between. The DNA of the CDR3 is TGTGCCAGCAGTATCCCGGGCAGGGAATGGAGTGAAGCTTTCTTT. Translated, it gives CASSIPGREWSEAFF.

This clonotype was counted between two and nine times. The chain joins TRBV24-1 to TRBJ2-5; D not resolved. Trimming took 3 bases from V and 0 from J, leaving 4 bases between them. Germline V gives CDR1 KGHDR, CDR2 SFDVKD. The CDR3 has 13 amino acids. The DNA for the CDR3 is TGTGCCACCAGTGATGTTAACCAAGAGACCCAGTACTTC. This translates into CATSDVNQETQYF.

V gene TRBV4-2 combines with J gene TRBJ2-4; 8 positions match TRBD2. The CDR3 runs 16 residues. Germline V gene sequence: CDR1 LGHNA, CDR2 YNFKEQ. V was pared by 0 bases and J by 7 bases, with 8 bases of the junction left unmatched. The CDR3 region has the DNA TGTGCCAGCAGCCAAGATGAACTAGCGGCCGATAACATTCAGTACTTC. Translated: CASSQDELAADNIQYF.

The chain joins TRBV19 to TRBJ2-7; 11 bases map to TRBD2. This CDR3 contains 15 residues. Germline V gene data show CDR1 as LNHDA and CDR2 as SQIVND (reference sequence). Unmatched junction bases numbered 4, after V lost 5 bases and J lost 1 base. The CDR3 here is CASSWGLADSYEQYF. The CDR3, as DNA: TGTGCCAGTAGTTGGGGACTAGCGGATTCCTACGAGCAGTACTTC.

J is TRBJ2-1 and V is TRBV5-1; 8 bases fit TRBD1. The CDR3 loop spans 16 amino acids. Losses at the gene ends were 0 bases for V and 6 bases for J; bases not matched to a gene: 8. Germline lookup yields CDR1 SGHRS and CDR2 YFSETQ. The CDR3 loop is CASSLALGQGANEQFF. CDR3 coding DNA: TGCGCCAGCAGCTTGGCCCTTGGACAGGGTGCCAATGAGCAGTTCTTC. Full variable domain (outside the CDR3, taken from reference TRBV5-1 and TRBJ2-1): KAGVTQTPRYLIKTRGQQVTLSCSPISGHRSVSWYQQTPGQGLQFLFEYFSETQRNKGNFPGRFSGRQFSNSRSEMNVSTLELGDSALYLCASSLALGQGANEQFFGPGTRLTVL.

This clonotype was recorded once. J is TRBJ2-7 and V is TRBV4-2; 7 bases fit TRBD1. CDR3 length: 15 residues. V was pared by 0 bases and J by 2 bases, with 4 bases of the junction left unmatched. Germline CDR1 is LGHNA and CDR2 is YNFKEQ. CDR3 nucleotides: TGTGCCAGCAGCCAAGAGTGGCAGGGGGCCTACGAGCAGTACTTC. Its protein product is CASSQEWQGAYEQYF.

The chain links TRBV15 to TRBJ2-1, with D hard to call. CDR1 is LNHNV and CDR2 is YYDKDF in the germline V gene (reference sequence). V lost 0 bases, J lost 4 bases, and 7 bases lay in between. The CDR3 contains 14 residues. The CDR3 region is CATSRDVDYNEQFF. CDR3 sequence (DNA): TGTGCCACCAGCAGAGATGTAGATTACAATGAGCAGTTCTTC.

Only one count was recorded for this clonotype. The CDR3 loop reads CASSERAGGGYGYTF. The CDR3 DNA reads as TGTGCCAGCAGTGAAAGGGCGGGTGGAGGATATGGCTACACCTTC. V is TRBV25-1 and J is TRBJ1-2; no firm D call. Germline V gene lookup returns CDR1 MGHDK and CDR2 SYGVNS. CDR3 length: 15 amino acids. V was cut by 2 bases and J by 5 bases, with 15 bases left in between.

V is TRBV7-2 and J is TRBJ2-7; D gene unclear. Looked up from germline, CDR1 is SGHTA and CDR2 is FQGNSA. V was pared by 1 base and J by 5 bases, with 15 bases between. The length of the CDR3 is 15 residues. The CDR3 DNA follows: TGTGCCAGCAGCTTAGTGGTAGGTTTCGGTCACGAGCAGTACTTC. Translating it yields CASSLVVGFGHEQYF.